This T cell receptor beta chain was obtained from a study of vaccination and CD4 T cells after COVID-19. Study details: Recovered-phase convalescent patients showed SARS-CoV-2 positivity by nasal swab PCR; nine were mild, one severe. Stimulation of cells relied on overlapping spike peptides derived from SARS-CoV-2, HCoV-NL63, HCoV-OC43 and HCoV-229E.

Findings and limits, study-wide: In median terms, SARS-CoV-2-reactive clonotypes went from roughly 21 to 40, a nonsignificant rise.

The Oncomine TCR Beta short-read assay generated sequence data from the DNA of cultured CD4+ T cells. TCRdb analysed the PCR reads with MiXCR anew, one entry per CDR3 protein. The repertoire holds roughly 13,000 distinct CDR3 sequences, with approximately 48% as singletons. A note on this clonotype: The target antigen is unknown.

Described treatment: approximately nine-day PBMC culture with coronavirus spike peptide pools or control peptides (ViraFEST assay). Using peptide pools, antigen-specific T cells were expanded in ViraFEST before TCRs were sequenced. This CDR3 region has 16 residues. This chain uses TRBV21-1 with TRBJ2-4; the table's TRBD1 call for D was not verified on the DNA. TRBV21-1 is shown as a pseudogene. This receptor was taken from a human donor who had recovered from COVID-19. The specimen was CD4+ T cells from blood, cultured in vitro, collected before SARS-CoV-2 vaccination. CDR3 amino acids: CASSPRDRGAKNIQYF. CDR3 bases: TGTGCCAGCAGCCCTAGGGACAGGGGAGCCAAAAACATTCAGTACTTC.